The 21 T cell receptor beta chains below were found in one sample sequenced in a study of blood T cell repertoires in COVID-19. Here immunoSEQ multiplex PCR was the method, and the copy in TCRdb shows in-frame clones only, minus some. Of 90,000 to 150,000 clones in the sample, around 80% were seen once. Sequencing was carried out using peripheral blood. The receptors stem from a man between 65 and 85 years old with acute or convalescent COVID-19.

The chain links TRBV5-1 to TRBJ2-5; 9 nucleotides match TRBD1. The CDR3 totals 16 residues. V shed 2 bases and J 4 bases; nucleotides not matched to a gene: 9. The germline V gene has CDR1 SGHRS and CDR2 YFSETQ. CDR3 protein: CASSFGGLGQGETQYF. CDR3 coding DNA: TGCGCCAGCAGCTTCGGGGGGTTGGGACAGGGAGAGACCCAGTACTTC.

This rearrangement joins TRBV15 to TRBJ1-6, with D possibly TRBD1 on 5 matching bases. CDR1 and CDR2 from the germline V gene are LNHNV and YYDKDF (reference sequence). The CDR3 runs to 14 residues. Trimming pared 1 base from V and 6 bases from J, leaving 7 bases between. In DNA, the CDR3 is TGTGCCACCAGCAGAGGTCAGGGTAATTCACCCCTCCACTTT. This translates into CATSRGQGNSPLHF.

V usage is TRBV5-5 and J usage is TRBJ2-2, with 7 nucleotides matching TRBD2. This CDR3 has 15 amino acids. V dropped 4 bases and J dropped 5; count of bases not matched to a gene: 8. Germline CDR1 reads SGHKS; CDR2 reads YYEKEE (reference sequence). The CDR3, as DNA: TGTGCCAGCAGCAAATCCCGGGGGGATACCGGGGAGCTGTTTTTT. It is translated as CASSKSRGDTGELFF. Full variable domain (remainder filled in from reference TRBV5-5 and TRBJ2-2): DAGVTQSPTHLIKTRGQQVTLRCSPISGHKSVSWYQQVLGQGPQFIFQYYEKEERGRGNFPDRFSARQFPNYSSELNVNALLLGDSALYLCASSKSRGDTGELFFGEGSRLTVL.

The J gene is TRBJ1-2, the V gene TRBV2; 7 bases match TRBD1. Losses at the gene ends were 8 bases for V and 3 bases for J; bases not matched to a gene: 9. Germline V gives CDR1 SNHLY, CDR2 FYNNEI. The CDR3 is 14 amino acids. The CDR3 protein is CASLTGVAHYGYTF. CDR3 bases: TGTGCCAGCCTTACAGGGGTTGCGCACTATGGCTACACCTTC.

The chain links TRBV10-3 to TRBJ1-4, with 8 bases fitting TRBD1. Germline lookup yields CDR1 ENHRY and CDR2 SYGVKD. J gave up 5 bases and V 5 bases, and 4 bases lay outside the gene matches. This CDR3 region has 14 residues. The CDR3 nucleotides read TGTGCCATCAGTACAGGGGGGAGGAATGAAAAACTGTTTTTT. Translating it yields CAISTGGRNEKLFF.

The chain combines TRBV4-3 with TRBJ1-6; D is ambiguous. The CDR3 totals 12 residues. V was shortened by 2 bases and J by 8 bases, with 4 bases between the two germline ends. Germline V gene sequence: CDR1 LGHNA, CDR2 YSLEER. CDR3 sequence: CASSQNYSPLHF. CDR3 nucleotides: TGCGCCAGCAGCCAAAACTATTCACCCCTCCACTTT.

The chain recombines TRBV5-6 with TRBJ2-7, with D perhaps matching TRBD1 (5 bases). The CDR3 runs 13 residues. Germline CDR1 SGHDT, CDR2 YYEEEE. The V end lost 1 base, the J end lost 6 bases, and 11 bases lay between the germline ends. This CDR3 is CASSLSGQGEQYF. The DNA for the CDR3 is TGTGCCAGCAGCTTGTCGGGCCAGGGCGAGCAGTACTTC.

The CDR3 here is CASSQPGVAVEDTQYF. CDR3 nucleotides: TGTGCCAGCAGTCAGCCCGGGGTCGCTGTCGAAGATACGCAGTATTTT. This sequence joins TRBV28 and TRBJ2-3, with D perhaps TRBD2 (5 bases). The CDR3 covers 16 residues. Per the germline V gene, CDR1 is MDHEN and CDR2 is SYDVKM. Trimming stripped 5 bases from V and 5 bases from J, with 20 bases between.

This clone was seen once. This sequence joins TRBV7-9 and TRBJ2-3; TRBD2 might be the D (6 bases). The germline CDR1 and CDR2 sequences are SEHNR and FQNEAQ (reference sequence). V was shortened by 7 bases and J by 5 bases, with 19 bases between the two germline ends. The CDR3 is 15 amino acids. The CDR3 nucleotides are TGTGCCAGCACCTCCGGGACTGGGGCCCAAGATACGCAGTATTTT. Protein product: CASTSGTGAQDTQYF.

The chain employs TRBV5-5 and TRBJ2-5; possible D gene TRBD1, 6 bases. Germline assignment: CDR1 SGHKS and CDR2 YYEKEE (reference sequence). This CDR3 region has 15 residues. V dropped 5 bases and J dropped 1 base, with 15 bases sitting between them. CDR3 in amino acids: CASSYNTGSQETQYF. The CDR3 coding sequence is TGTGCCAGCAGTTACAATACAGGGAGCCAAGAGACCCAGTACTTC. Full variable domain (rest looked up from reference TRBV5-5 and TRBJ2-5): DAGVTQSPTHLIKTRGQQVTLRCSPISGHKSVSWYQQVLGQGPQFIFQYYEKEERGRGNFPDRFSARQFPNYSSELNVNALLLGDSALYLCASSYNTGSQETQYFGPGTRLLVL.

This chain connects TRBV7-9 to TRBJ1-3; D is ambiguous. Trimming took 5 bases from V and 0 from J, leaving 14 bases between them. This CDR3 has 16 amino acids. The germline CDR1 and CDR2 sequences are SEHNR and FQNEAQ (reference sequence). The CDR3 DNA follows: TGTGCCAGCAGCGCCTGGCCGGAGGGCTCTGGAAACACCATATATTTT. This encodes CASSAWPEGSGNTIYF. The whole variable domain, filled in from reference TRBV7-9 and TRBJ1-3, reads DTGVSQNPRHKITKRGQNVTFRCDPISEHNRLYWYRQTLGQGPEFLTYFQNEAQLEKSRLLSDRFSAERPKGSFSTLEIQRTEQGDSAMYLCASSAWPEGSGNTIYFGEGSWLTVV.

This clone was observed a handful of times. The genes are TRBV28 and TRBJ2-1, with D perhaps TRBD1 (7 bases). The CDR3 consists of 14 residues. V was trimmed by 7 bases and J by 7 bases, leaving 17 bases between them. Germline V gene sequence: CDR1 MDHEN, CDR2 SYDVKM. CDR3 nucleotide sequence: TGTGCCAGCACTATGGGGGGACAGAGAAATGAGCAGTTCTTC. Amino acids: CASTMGGQRNEQFF.

This chain uses TRBV2 with TRBJ2-7; D might be TRBD1 (5 bases). Germline V CDR1 and CDR2: SNHLY, FYNNEI. The germline V and J ends were trimmed by 4 bases and 3 bases, with 10 bases remaining between them. The CDR3 loop spans 13 amino acids. CDR3 sequence reads: CASSGGRDYEQYF. The CDR3 DNA reads as TGTGCCAGCAGTGGGGGCCGAGACTACGAGCAGTACTTC. Complete variable domain (other parts from reference TRBV2 and TRBJ2-7): EPEVTQTPSHQVTQMGQEVILRCVPISNHLYFYWYRQILGQKVEFLVSFYNNEISEKSEIFDDQFSVERPDGSNFTLKIRSTKLEDSAMYFCASSGGRDYEQYFGPGTRLTVT.

V and J are TRBV9 and TRBJ2-1, with a tentative D call TRBD2 (7 bases). The CDR3 is 18 residues long. V was trimmed by 0 bases and J by 6 bases, leaving 22 bases between them. The V gene's germline CDR1 is SGDLS and CDR2 YYNGEE. Here the CDR3 DNA reads TGTGCCAGCAGCGTAGCTGGAGGCGGGGGCCAAAACTTCAATGAGCAGTTCTTC. Amino acids: CASSVAGGGGQNFNEQFF. The full variable domain, rest sourced from reference TRBV9 and TRBJ2-1, is DSGVTQTPKHLITATGQRVTLRCSPRSGDLSVYWYQQSLDQGLQFLIQYYNGEERAKGNILERFSAQQFPDLHSELNLSSLELGDSALYFCASSVAGGGGQNFNEQFFGPGTRLTVL.

This clone was detected only once. The V and J genes are TRBV27 and TRBJ2-4; 7 bases align to TRBD1. The J segment lost 9 bases and the V segment lost 3 bases, leaving 5 bases of the junction unmatched. In germline, CDR1 is MNHEY, CDR2 SMNVEV (reference sequence). The CDR3 contains 13 residues. Here the CDR3 reads CASSFRQGSIQYF. The CDR3 DNA reads as TGTGCCAGCAGTTTTCGACAGGGCAGCATTCAGTACTTC.

The sample holds a few counts of this clone. The CDR3: CASSLQGADGYTF. The CDR3 DNA is TGTGCCAGCAGCCTACAGGGGGCGGATGGCTACACCTTC. V usage is TRBV5-4 and J usage is TRBJ1-2; TRBD1 agrees at 9 bases. The CDR3 loop spans 13 amino acids. V lost 4 bases and J lost 6; bases outside the gene matches: 4. In germline, CDR1 is SGHNT, CDR2 YYREEE (reference sequence).

In its sample, this clone was seen once. The chain is built from TRBV28 and TRBJ2-1, with 13 positions matching TRBD2. The CDR3 has 14 residues. From germline, CDR1 is MDHEN and CDR2 SYDVKM. The J segment lost 8 bases and the V segment lost 6 bases, leaving 4 bases of the junction unmatched. The CDR3 DNA sequence: TGTGCCAGCAGCTGGACTAGCGGGAGTGATGAGCAGTTCTTC. Amino acids: CASSWTSGSDEQFF. Based on the CDR3 plus reference TRBV28 and TRBJ2-1, the full variable domain is DVKVTQSSRYLVKRTGEKVFLECVQDMDHENMFWYRQDPGLGLRLIYFSYDVKMKEKGDIPEGYSVSREKKERFSLILESASTNQTSMYLCASSWTSGSDEQFFGPGTRLTVL.

This rearrangement joins TRBV27 to TRBJ2-2, with TRBD1 matching over 7 bases. CDR3 length: 14 residues. CDR1 and CDR2 (germline): MNHEY, SMNVEV (reference sequence). Trimming took 5 bases from V and 4 from J; bases not matched to a gene: 4. As DNA, the CDR3 is TGTGCCAGCAGTGCCCGGACAGGCACCGGGGAGCTGTTTTTT. Translation: CASSARTGTGELFF.

This clone was seen only a few times. This chain links TRBV9 with TRBJ1-2; TRBD1 aligns across 11 bases. Germline CDR1 is SGDLS and CDR2 is YYNGEE. Trimming cost V 4 bases and J 5 bases; bases outside gene matches: 7. CDR3 size: 15 residues. CDR3 in amino acids: CASSLRTGGSYGYTF. For the CDR3, the DNA is TGTGCCAGCAGCCTGCGGACAGGGGGCAGTTATGGCTACACCTTC. The full variable domain, completed using reference TRBV9 and TRBJ1-2, is DSGVTQTPKHLITATGQRVTLRCSPRSGDLSVYWYQQSLDQGLQFLIQYYNGEERAKGNILERFSAQQFPDLHSELNLSSLELGDSALYFCASSLRTGGSYGYTFGSGTRLTVV.

The gene calls are TRBV3-1 (or the pseudogene TRBV3-2) and TRBJ2-1, with 9 bases aligning to TRBD1. In germline, CDR1 is LGHDT, CDR2 YNNKEL (reference sequence). V shed 8 bases, J shed 10 bases, and the junction held 12 bases outside the gene matches. The CDR3 is 14 amino acids. The CDR3: CASALDRGWGEQFF. The CDR3 DNA follows: TGTGCCAGCGCGCTGGACAGGGGTTGGGGAGAGCAGTTCTTC.

This chain joins TRBV2 and TRBJ1-1, with D unresolved. This CDR3 is 13 amino acids long. With 10 bases removed from V and 1 base from J, the gap between germline ends came to 13 bases. Germline V gene sequence: CDR1 SNHLY, CDR2 FYNNEI. CDR3 sequence reads: CATTNQWNTEAFF. CDR3 DNA: TGTGCCACCACCAATCAGTGGAACACTGAAGCTTTCTTT. The full variable domain, in which reference TRBV2 and TRBJ1-1 provide the parts outside the CDR3, is EPEVTQTPSHQVTQMGQEVILRCVPISNHLYFYWYRQILGQKVEFLVSFYNNEISEKSEIFDDQFSVERPDGSNFTLKIRSTKLEDSAMYFCATTNQWNTEAFFGQGTRLTVV.